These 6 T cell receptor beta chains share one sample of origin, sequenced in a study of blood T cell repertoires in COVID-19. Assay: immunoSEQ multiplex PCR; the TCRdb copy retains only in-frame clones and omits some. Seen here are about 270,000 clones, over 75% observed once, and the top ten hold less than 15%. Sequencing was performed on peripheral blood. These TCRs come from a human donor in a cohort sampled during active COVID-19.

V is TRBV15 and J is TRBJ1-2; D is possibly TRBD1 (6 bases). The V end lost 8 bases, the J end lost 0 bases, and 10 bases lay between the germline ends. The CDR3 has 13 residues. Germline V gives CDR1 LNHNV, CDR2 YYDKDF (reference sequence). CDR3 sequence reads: CATWDTANYGYTF. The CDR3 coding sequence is TGTGCCACCTGGGACACAGCTAACTATGGCTACACCTTC.

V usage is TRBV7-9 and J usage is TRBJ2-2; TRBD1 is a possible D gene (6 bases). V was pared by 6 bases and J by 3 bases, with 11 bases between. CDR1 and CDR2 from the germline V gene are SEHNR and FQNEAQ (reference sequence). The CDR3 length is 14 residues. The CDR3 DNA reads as TGTGCCAGCAGACAGGGATGGGACACCGGGGAGCTGTTTTTT. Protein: CASRQGWDTGELFF.

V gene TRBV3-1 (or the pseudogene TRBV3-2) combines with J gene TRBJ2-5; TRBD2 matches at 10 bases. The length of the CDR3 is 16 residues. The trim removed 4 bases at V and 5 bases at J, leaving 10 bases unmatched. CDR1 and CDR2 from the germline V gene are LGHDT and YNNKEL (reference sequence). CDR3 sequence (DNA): TGTGCCAGCAGCCCGTTAGCGGGAGGAAAAGGGGAGACCCAGTACTTC. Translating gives CASSPLAGGKGETQYF.

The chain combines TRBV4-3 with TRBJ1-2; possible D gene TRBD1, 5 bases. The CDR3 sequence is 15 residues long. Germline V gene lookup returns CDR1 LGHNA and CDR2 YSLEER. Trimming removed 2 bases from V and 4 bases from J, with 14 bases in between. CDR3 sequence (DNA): TGCGCCAGCAGCCAAAACTCACAGGCCCCCTATGGCTACACCTTC. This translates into CASSQNSQAPYGYTF.

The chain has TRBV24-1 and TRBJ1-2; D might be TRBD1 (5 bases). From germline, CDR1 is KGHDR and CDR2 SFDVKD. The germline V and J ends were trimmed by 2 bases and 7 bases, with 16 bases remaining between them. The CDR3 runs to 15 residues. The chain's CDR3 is CATSDSRQPFGGYTF. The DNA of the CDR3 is TGTGCCACCAGTGATTCGAGACAGCCCTTTGGTGGCTACACCTTC.

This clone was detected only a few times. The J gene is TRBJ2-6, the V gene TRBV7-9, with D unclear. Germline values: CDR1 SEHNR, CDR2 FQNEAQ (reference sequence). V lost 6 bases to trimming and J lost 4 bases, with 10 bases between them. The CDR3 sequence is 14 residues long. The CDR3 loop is CASSLAAGANVLTF. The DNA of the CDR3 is TGTGCCAGCAGTTTGGCGGCGGGGGCCAACGTCCTGACTTTC. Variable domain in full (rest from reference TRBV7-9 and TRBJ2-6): DTGVSQNPRHKITKRGQNVTFRCDPISEHNRLYWYRQTLGQGPEFLTYFQNEAQLEKSRLLSDRFSAERPKGSFSTLEIQRTEQGDSAMYLCASSLAAGANVLTFGAGSRLTVL.